This T cell receptor beta chain was observed in a study of cytomegalovirus exposure and HLA in healthy donors. A multiplex PCR was run with 60 Vbeta primers and 13 Jbeta primers. Generated by immunoSEQ multiplex PCR, the TCRdb table keeps only in-frame clones and is missing some. The table records under 200,000 clones, 84% of them present only once. This CDR3 is built from 16 residues. V lost 4 bases and J lost 1; bases outside the gene matches: 10. Germline CDR1 is SEHNR and CDR2 is FQNEAQ (reference sequence). The specimen was PBMCs. This sequence originates from a woman aged 50 to 60 in good health and CMV-seropositive. J is TRBJ2-7 and V is TRBV7-9; 7 bases line up with TRBD2. The CDR3 coding sequence is TGTGCCAGCAGCTCACAAATATCGCGGGGGTCCTACGAGCAGTACTTC. The encoded protein is CASSSQISRGSYEQYF.